This T cell receptor beta chain emerged from a study of cytomegalovirus exposure and HLA in healthy donors. About the study: One earlier analysis, a look at around 170 million T cells, found about 100 million unique TCR beta sequences. The study, taken as a whole, reports: Among immune exposure information, only CMV serostatus was available. There were reportedly fewer N-insertions in an Asian-associated ancestry cluster than the approximately 600-donor mean, in a later analysis.

The PCR employed 60 Vbeta primers together with 13 Jbeta primers. Clones were read by immunoSEQ multiplex PCR, and TCRdb kept only the in-frame ones, dropping some. Of fewer than 150,000 clones in the sample, about 78% were seen once. Points on this clone: Its antigen is not known.

Germline V gene lookup returns CDR1 LNHDA and CDR2 SQIVND (reference sequence). The CDR3 is made up of 16 amino acids. Trimming removed 4 bases from V and 4 bases from J, with 19 bases in between. The chain recombines TRBV19 with TRBJ1-1, with a possible D match to TRBD1 (6 bases). This receptor was taken from a man aged 35-49 years in good health and CMV-seropositive. Sequenced input: PBMCs. CDR3 nucleotides: TGTGCCAGTAGTACACGCGGGGGGGCAGGGGCCACTGAAGCTTTCTTT. Its protein is CASSTRGGAGATEAFF. Together with reference TRBV19 and TRBJ1-1, the CDR3 gives the full variable domain: DGGITQSPKYLFRKEGQNVTLSCEQNLNHDAMYWYRQDPGQGLRLIYYSQIVNDFQKGDIAEGYSVSREKKESFPLTVTSAQKNPTAFYLCASSTRGGAGATEAFFGQGTRLTVV.